The 31 T cell receptor beta chains below all came from one sample that was sequenced in a study of blood T cell repertoires in COVID-19. TCRdb's copy holds only in-frame clones and misses some; the assay was immunoSEQ multiplex PCR. The data contain 250,000 or so clones, approximately 81% of them seen just once; the ten biggest clones take up approximately 6.6%. Sequenced input: PBMCs or T cells enriched from blood (not recorded which). The receptors shown here come from a woman aged 45 to 65 who had been exposed to COVID-19.

This chain uses TRBV7-9 with TRBJ1-1, with TRBD1 as a possible D gene (5 bases). The V gene lost 0 bases and the J gene lost 3 bases, with 8 bases spanning the gap. The CDR3 loop spans 14 amino acids. Germline loops: CDR1 SEHNR, CDR2 FQNEAQ (reference sequence). The CDR3 loop reads CASSLAQGHTEAFF. The CDR3 nucleotides are TGTGCCAGCAGCTTAGCGCAGGGTCACACTGAAGCTTTCTTT.

This sequence joins TRBV7-2 and TRBJ2-3; 8 positions agree with TRBD1. V lost 5 bases and J lost 4; bases outside the gene matches: 2. CDR3 length: 13 residues. Germline assignment: CDR1 SGHTA and CDR2 FQGNSA. CDR3 sequence reads: CASSPRGPDTQYF. CDR3 sequence (DNA): TGTGCCAGCAGCCCCAGGGGGCCAGATACGCAGTATTTT.

V gene TRBV10-3 combines with J gene TRBJ2-1; TRBD1 agrees at 12 bases. This CDR3 region has 17 residues. After removal of 6 bases from V and 6 bases from J, the junction contained 12 bases not matched to a gene. Germline lookup yields CDR1 ENHRY and CDR2 SYGVKD. CDR3 protein: CAISTGGTGGLSNEQFF. The CDR3 DNA is TGTGCCATCAGCACCGGTGGGACAGGGGGCTTAAGCAATGAGCAGTTCTTC.

The chain carries TRBV7-9 and TRBJ2-7, with D maybe TRBD1 (5 bases). The CDR3 is made up of 13 amino acids. Germline V gene data show CDR1 as SEHNR and CDR2 as FQNEAQ (reference sequence). Trimming shortened V by 3 bases and J by 2 bases, and 8 bases separated the two germline ends. CDR3 residues: CASSFGHTYEQYF. CDR3 DNA sequence: TGTGCCAGCAGCTTCGGACACACCTACGAGCAGTACTTC.

The chain joins TRBV27 to TRBJ1-2; no firm D call. The CDR3 consists of 14 residues. Trimming cost V 8 bases and J 8 bases, with 21 bases left between them. Germline V gene lookup returns CDR1 MNHEY and CDR2 SMNVEV (reference sequence). This CDR3 reads CASGRSGSAKGYTF. The DNA for the CDR3 is TGTGCCAGCGGTCGATCCGGCTCAGCGAAAGGCTACACCTTC.

The gene calls are TRBV7-2 and TRBJ1-3; possible D gene TRBD1, 6 bases. The V and J ends lost 6 bases and 0 bases respectively, with 18 bases between them. Germline-derived CDR1 and CDR2 are SGHTA and FQGNSA. The CDR3 sequence is 17 residues long. The CDR3 DNA follows: TGTGCCAGCAGTTTCATACAGGGTTCACACTCTGGAAACACCATATATTTT. Its protein product is CASSFIQGSHSGNTIYF.

The rearrangement uses TRBV5-4 and TRBJ2-5, with TRBD2 matching over 13 bases. With 4 bases clipped from V and 5 bases from J, the junction kept 2 bases outside the gene matches. Germline V gives CDR1 SGHNT, CDR2 YYREEE (reference sequence). The CDR3 extends over 14 amino acids. This CDR3 is CASSTSGGAETQYF. CDR3 in DNA: TGTGCCAGCAGCACTAGCGGGGGGGCGGAGACCCAGTACTTC.

The chain links TRBV6-2 or TRBV6-3 to TRBJ1-2; D perhaps matches TRBD1 (5 bases). Trimming took 6 bases from V and 4 from J, leaving 12 bases between them. Germline values: CDR1 MNHEY, CDR2 SVGEGT. The CDR3 covers 13 residues. The CDR3 sequence: CASSPDRSYGYTF. The CDR3, as DNA: TGTGCCAGCAGCCCAGACAGAAGCTATGGCTACACCTTC.

V usage is TRBV18 and J usage is TRBJ1-1; 8 nucleotides agree with TRBD1. The germline gives CDR1 KGHSH, CDR2 LQKENI. This CDR3 has 16 amino acids. The junction had 9 bases not matched to a gene; V was cut back by 3 bases and J by 3 bases. The CDR3 DNA reads as TGTGCCAGCTCACCCGAGTTAACAGGGGGTTACACTGAAGCTTTCTTT. This encodes CASSPELTGGYTEAFF.

This chain links TRBV2 with TRBJ1-1; D ambiguous. The V end was cut by 6 bases, the J end by 5 bases, with 13 bases between. This CDR3 is built from 13 residues. Per the germline V gene, CDR1 is SNHLY and CDR2 is FYNNEI. CDR3 nucleotide sequence: TGTGCCAGCAGAGATCGACGGGGAACTGAAGCTTTCTTT. This translates into CASRDRRGTEAFF.

This clone was picked up a small number of times. This chain links TRBV6-5 with TRBJ2-1; D gene ambiguous. Trimming shortened V by 5 bases and J by 1 base, and 6 bases separated the two germline ends. CDR1 and CDR2 (germline): MNHEY, SVGAGI. This CDR3 region has 13 residues. CDR3 residues: CASSPHSYNEQFF. The CDR3 DNA follows: TGTGCCAGCAGTCCCCATTCCTACAATGAGCAGTTCTTC.

The table lists this clone with a few counts. V gene TRBV5-6 combines with J gene TRBJ2-4; 7 bases align to TRBD1. The CDR3 extends over 12 amino acids. CDR1 and CDR2 from the germline V gene are SGHDT and YYEEEE. V lost 4 bases and J lost 9; bases outside the gene matches: 4. Written as DNA, the CDR3 is TGTGCCAGCAGCCCGGGACAGACCATTCAGTACTTC. The encoded protein is CASSPGQTIQYF. The entire variable domain, with the rest obtained from reference TRBV5-6 and TRBJ2-4, is as follows: DAGVTQSPTHLIKTRGQQVTLRCSPKSGHDTVSWYQQALGQGPQFIFQYYEEEERQRGNFPDRFSGHQFPNYSSELNVNALLLGDSALYLCASSPGQTIQYFGAGTRLSVL.

J is TRBJ2-7 and V is TRBV18, with 16 positions matching TRBD2. This CDR3 is 17 amino acids long. V dropped 5 bases and J dropped 2; count of bases not matched to a gene: 6. Germline loops: CDR1 KGHSH, CDR2 LQKENI. The CDR3 DNA follows: TGTGCCAGCTCATCGGGGACTAGCGGGGGGGCCGCCTACGAGCAGTACTTC. It is translated as CASSSGTSGGAAYEQYF. The whole variable domain, remainder taken from reference TRBV18 and TRBJ2-7, is NAGVMQNPRHLVRRRGQEARLRCSPMKGHSHVYWYRQLPEEGLKFMVYLQKENIIDESGMPKERFSAEFPKEGPSILRIQQVVRGDSAAYFCASSSGTSGGAAYEQYFGPGTRLTVT.

The chain uses TRBV19 and TRBJ1-1, with D unclear. Germline loops: CDR1 LNHDA, CDR2 SQIVND (reference sequence). The CDR3 extends over 14 amino acids. V was clipped by 7 bases and J by 0 bases, with 12 bases between them. The CDR3 region has the DNA TGTGCCAGTATCAGCGGCAGGCTGAACACTGAAGCTTTCTTT. This sequence encodes CASISGRLNTEAFF.

This clone was seen only once. The chain is built from TRBV5-8 and TRBJ2-7, with a tentative D call TRBD2 (6 bases). The CDR3 consists of 15 residues. Deletions cut 0 bases from V and 4 bases from J, with 14 bases between. Germline CDR1 and CDR2: SGHTS and YDEGEE. The DNA of the CDR3 is TGTGCCAGCAGCTTGGTCTGGAGGGCAGGGTACGAGCAGTACTTC. Translation gives CASSLVWRAGYEQYF.

V and J are TRBV7-2 and TRBJ1-5; a weak D match, TRBD1 (5 bases). Trimming removed 3 bases at V and 0 bases at J, with 15 bases between. The CDR3 length is 17 residues. In germline, CDR1 is SGHTA, CDR2 FQGNSA. The chain's CDR3 is CASSFQAGPYSNQPQHF. DNA for the CDR3: TGTGCCAGCAGCTTCCAAGCGGGACCGTATAGCAATCAGCCCCAGCATTTT.

The J gene is TRBJ1-3, the V gene TRBV19; TRBD1 might be the D (5 bases). This CDR3 has 13 residues. The germline CDR1 and CDR2 sequences are LNHDA and SQIVND (reference sequence). The V end lost 7 bases, the J end lost 2 bases, and 9 bases lay between the germline ends. Written as DNA, the CDR3 is TGTGCCAGTACCCGGGGGGCTGGAAACACCATATATTTT. This gives the protein CASTRGAGNTIYF.

In this sample, this clone turned up once. The rearrangement uses TRBV19 and TRBJ2-1; TRBD1 might be the D (6 bases). Germline CDR1 LNHDA, CDR2 SQIVND (reference sequence). Between the trimmed V and J ends, which lost 5 bases and 0 bases, there was a span of 11 bases. This CDR3 contains 15 residues. DNA for the CDR3: TGTGCCAGTAGTGTGGACAGAGACTCCTACAATGAGCAGTTCTTC. This encodes CASSVDRDSYNEQFF.

The chain combines TRBV6-5 with TRBJ2-1; 11 bases align to TRBD2. The J segment lost 8 bases and the V segment lost 7 bases, leaving 10 bases of the junction unmatched. This CDR3 spans 15 amino acids. Germline CDR1 is MNHEY and CDR2 is SVGAGI. Here the CDR3 reads CASILLAGGIYEQFF. The CDR3 nucleotides are TGTGCCAGCATCCTCCTAGCGGGGGGAATCTATGAGCAGTTCTTC.

In this sample, this clone turned up once. The V and J genes are TRBV14 and TRBJ1-1, with D possibly TRBD1 on 5 matching bases. The CDR3 totals 15 residues. Trimming stripped 4 bases from V and 3 bases from J, with 15 bases between. The germline CDR1 and CDR2 sequences are SGHDN and FVKESK. In DNA form, the CDR3 reads TGTGCCAGCAGCCCCCTTACAGGAAGGGACACTGAAGCTTTCTTT. Translated, it gives CASSPLTGRDTEAFF.

On this clone: Different DNA sequences within this sample yield the same CDR3. The rearrangement links TRBV7-2 to TRBJ2-7; the match to TRBD2 covers 8 bases. Per the germline V gene, CDR1 is SGHTA and CDR2 is FQGNSA. The CDR3 is 14 residues long. Trimming cost V 1 base and J 2 bases; bases outside gene matches: 1. CDR3 sequence reads: CASSLGRGAYEQYF. The CDR3 nucleotides read TGTGCCAGCAGCTTAGGGCGGGGGGCCTACGAGCAGTACTTC.

This clone was found a few times. The chain uses TRBV25-1 and TRBJ2-5; D is ambiguous. Trimming removed 5 bases from V and 2 bases from J, with 12 bases in between. The CDR3 length is 14 residues. CDR1 and CDR2 from the germline V gene are MGHDK and SYGVNS. The CDR3 spells CASSSQTGQETQYF. CDR3 nucleotides: TGTGCCAGCAGTTCCCAGACTGGACAAGAGACCCAGTACTTC.

This clone was found once. Other DNA sequences within the sample encode an identical CDR3. The CDR3 DNA reads TGTGCCAGCAGCGTAGGGGCAGGTAACACTGAAGCTTTCTTT. Its translation: CASSVGAGNTEAFF. This chain links TRBV9 with TRBJ1-1; D is unclear. This CDR3 has 14 amino acids. The germline V gene has CDR1 SGDLS and CDR2 YYNGEE. The V end was cut by 0 bases, the J end by 2 bases, with 8 bases between.

The rearrangement joins TRBV9 to TRBJ2-3; 12 positions agree with TRBD2. The germline gives CDR1 SGDLS, CDR2 YYNGEE. CDR3 length: 15 amino acids. The J segment lost 3 bases and the V segment lost 7 bases, leaving 6 bases of the junction unmatched. Here the CDR3 DNA reads TGTGCCAGCGGAACTAGCGGGGGGTGGACAGATACGCAGTATTTT. Protein product: CASGTSGGWTDTQYF. The full variable domain, rest sourced from reference TRBV9 and TRBJ2-3, is DSGVTQTPKHLITATGQRVTLRCSPRSGDLSVYWYQQSLDQGLQFLIQYYNGEERAKGNILERFSAQQFPDLHSELNLSSLELGDSALYFCASGTSGGWTDTQYFGPGTRLTVL.

This clone was detected only once. This chain uses TRBV28 with TRBJ1-1; D is ambiguous. Germline V gene lookup returns CDR1 MDHEN and CDR2 SYDVKM. Trimming shortened V by 2 bases and J by 6 bases, and 16 bases separated the two germline ends. The CDR3 covers 15 residues. The CDR3 loop reads CASSLKVGRRAEAFF. The CDR3 bases are TGTGCCAGCAGTTTAAAGGTGGGCAGGAGGGCTGAAGCTTTCTTT.

This chain uses TRBV19 with TRBJ2-7, with D possibly matching TRBD1 (5 bases). CDR3 length: 15 amino acids. The V gene's germline CDR1 is LNHDA and CDR2 SQIVND (reference sequence). Trimming stripped 6 bases from V and 4 bases from J, with 19 bases between. The CDR3 region has the DNA TGTGCCAGTAGCATTAACAGGCGACCCGGGTACGAGCAGTACTTC. Translation gives CASSINRRPGYEQYF.

This clone was recorded once. The chain employs TRBV11-3 and TRBJ2-3; D is perhaps TRBD1 (6 bases). Trimming cost V 3 bases and J 3 bases, with 7 bases left between them. CDR3 size: 13 residues. Germline CDR1 SGHNT, CDR2 YENEEA. CDR3 amino acids: CASSFQGTDTQYF. The CDR3, as DNA: TGTGCCAGCAGCTTTCAGGGGACAGATACGCAGTATTTT.

The J gene is TRBJ2-1, the V gene TRBV11-2; D is unclear. CDR1 and CDR2 (germline): SGHAT, FQNNGV. CDR3 size: 11 residues. Trimming took 4 bases from V and 8 from J, leaving 6 bases between them. The CDR3 loop is CASSSRDEQFF. DNA for the CDR3: TGTGCCAGCAGCTCCCGGGATGAGCAGTTCTTC.

The chain carries TRBV19 and TRBJ2-7, with D possibly matching TRBD1 (6 bases). V was pared by 3 bases and J by 3 bases, with 15 bases between. Germline V CDR1 and CDR2: LNHDA, SQIVND (reference sequence). The CDR3 covers 15 residues. This CDR3 is CASSITGTSYYEQYF. The CDR3, as DNA: TGTGCCAGTAGTATTACAGGGACGTCCTACTACGAGCAGTACTTC.

This chain links TRBV5-4 with TRBJ1-1; D unclear. The V gene lost 2 bases and the J gene lost 1 base, with 6 bases spanning the gap. Germline CDR1 SGHNT, CDR2 YYREEE (reference sequence). This CDR3 is 13 amino acids long. DNA for the CDR3: TGTGCCAGCAGCTTCCCAGGGAACACTGAAGCTTTCTTT. This gives the protein CASSFPGNTEAFF.

This sequence joins TRBV30 and TRBJ1-6, with D tentatively TRBD1 (5 bases). With 0 bases removed from V and 10 bases from J, the gap between germline ends came to 13 bases. Germline-derived CDR1 and CDR2 are GTSNPN and SVGIG (reference sequence). This CDR3 has 14 residues. CDR3 amino acids: CAWSVSRVQSPLHF. Written as DNA, the CDR3 is TGTGCCTGGAGTGTAAGCAGGGTACAGTCACCCCTCCACTTT. The full variable domain, with the rest looked up from reference TRBV30 and TRBJ1-6, is SQTIHQWPATLVQPVGSPLSLECTVEGTSNPNLYWYRQAAGRGLQLLFYSVGIGQISSEVPQNLSASRPQDRQFILSSKKLLLSDSGFYLCAWSVSRVQSPLHFGNGTRLTVT.